The 23 T cell receptor beta chains in this list originate from one sample, sequenced in a study of blood T cell repertoires in COVID-19. Sequenced by immunoSEQ multiplex PCR; TCRdb stores in-frame clones only, minus some. Among more than 70,000 clones listed, approximately 90% were seen once. Sequenced sample: peripheral blood. The receptors were gathered from a man aged 45-65 years with acute or convalescent COVID-19.

The DNA of the CDR3 is TGCGCCAGCAGCTCTGACAGGGGGGATGAAAAACTGTTTTTT. Amino acids: CASSSDRGDEKLFF. This chain uses TRBV5-1 with TRBJ1-4; 9 bases agree with TRBD1. Trimming cost V 3 bases and J 6 bases; bases outside gene matches: 3. This CDR3 region has 14 residues. CDR1 and CDR2 from the germline V gene are SGHRS and YFSETQ.

The chain's CDR3 is CATRDPGQGTYEQYF. As DNA, the CDR3 is TGTGCCACCAGGGACCCGGGACAGGGTACCTACGAGCAGTACTTC. The V and J genes are TRBV15 and TRBJ2-7; TRBD1 aligns across 9 bases. Germline lookup yields CDR1 LNHNV and CDR2 YYDKDF (reference sequence). Unmatched junction bases numbered 8, after V lost 6 bases and J lost 2 bases. The CDR3 is 15 residues long.

The chain is built from TRBV3-1 (or the pseudogene TRBV3-2) and TRBJ1-6; D unclear. Deletions cut 1 base from V and 0 bases from J, with 7 bases between. Germline V CDR1 and CDR2: LGHDT, YNNKEL (reference sequence). The CDR3 spans 16 residues. CDR3 residues: CASSQVAGSYNSPLHF. CDR3 in DNA: TGTGCCAGCAGCCAAGTGGCGGGCTCCTATAATTCACCCCTCCACTTT.

This chain links TRBV6-6 with TRBJ1-2; no reliable D call. Trimming removed 7 bases from V and 8 bases from J, with 14 bases in between. This CDR3 comprises 12 residues. From germline, CDR1 is MNHNY and CDR2 SVGAGI (reference sequence). The CDR3: CASTSGQQGYTF. CDR3 bases: TGTGCCAGCACCTCAGGTCAGCAGGGCTACACCTTC.

The sample holds a few counts of this clone. The chain recombines TRBV4-1 with TRBJ2-5; TRBD1 aligns across 7 bases. J was trimmed by 5 bases and V by 1 base; bases with no gene match: 10. Germline V CDR1 and CDR2: MGHRA, YSYEKL. The CDR3 has 16 amino acids. The CDR3 loop is CASSQGGSSRGETQYF. Here the CDR3 DNA reads TGCGCCAGCAGCCAAGGCGGATCTTCCAGGGGGGAGACCCAGTACTTC.

The chain is built from TRBV5-1 and TRBJ2-3; TRBD2 aligns across 8 bases. V was clipped by 3 bases and J by 1 base; unmatched bases: 4. There are 15 residues in the CDR3. Germline CDR1 reads SGHRS; CDR2 reads YFSETQ. This chain's CDR3 is CASSWGRGGTDTQYF. In DNA form, the CDR3 reads TGCGCCAGCAGCTGGGGGCGGGGGGGCACAGATACGCAGTATTTT.

In DNA, the CDR3 is TGTGCCAGCAGCTCCCTTACAGGGAACACTGAAGCTTTCTTT. It is translated as CASSSLTGNTEAFF. The chain couples TRBV5-5 to TRBJ1-1; TRBD1 might be the D (5 bases). V shed 3 bases and J shed 1 base, with 10 bases lying between them. CDR3 size: 14 residues. The germline gives CDR1 SGHKS, CDR2 YYEKEE (reference sequence).

V is TRBV11-2 and J is TRBJ2-3, with D unclear. The CDR3 has 12 amino acids. Germline-derived CDR1 and CDR2 are SGHAT and FQNNGV. V gave up 3 bases and J gave up 5 bases, with 6 bases separating them. The CDR3 here is CASSFGVDTQYF. The CDR3 DNA follows: TGTGCCAGCAGCTTCGGAGTAGATACGCAGTATTTT.

The chain joins TRBV27 to TRBJ1-2, with 12 bases identical to TRBD1. Germline CDR1 is MNHEY and CDR2 is SMNVEV (reference sequence). V lost 5 bases and J lost 8; bases outside the gene matches: 6. The CDR3 is made up of 14 amino acids. The CDR3 DNA sequence: TGTGCCAGCAGTCCTTGGGACAGGGGGCCGGGCTACACCTTC. This encodes CASSPWDRGPGYTF.

The chain recombines TRBV28 with TRBJ1-2; TRBD1 aligns across 10 bases. There are 15 residues in the CDR3. J gave up 8 bases and V 5 bases, and 11 bases lay outside the gene matches. Germline V gives CDR1 MDHEN, CDR2 SYDVKM. CDR3 loop: CASSIGQGGLEGYTF. CDR3 sequence (DNA): TGTGCCAGCAGTATCGGACAGGGGGGTCTCGAAGGCTACACCTTC.

V and J are TRBV3-1 (or the pseudogene TRBV3-2) and TRBJ1-4; 10 nucleotides align to TRBD1. Trimming at V came to 5 bases and at J to 8 bases, leaving 11 bases not matched to a gene. CDR3 length: 16 residues. The germline gives CDR1 LGHDT, CDR2 YNNKEL (reference sequence). CDR3 coding DNA: TGTGCCAGCAGCGGAGAGTCCGGGACAGGGGACGAAAAACTGTTTTTT. It translates to CASSGESGTGDEKLFF.

The rearrangement links TRBV1 to TRBJ2-7; the table names TRBD2, a call not compared with the DNA. TRBV1 is a listed pseudogene. This CDR3 region has 15 residues. The CDR3 spells CTSSRDFSMSYEQYF. CDR3 bases: TGCACCAGCAGCCGGGACTTTTCAATGTCCTACGAGCAGTACTTC.

This clone was observed once. This rearrangement joins TRBV6-5 to TRBJ2-7; 7 bases map to TRBD1. Germline loops: CDR1 MNHEY, CDR2 SVGAGI. The ends lost 7 bases at V and 5 bases at J; junction bases unmatched: 5. The CDR3 is 12 amino acids. Here the CDR3 DNA reads TGTGCCAGCAATAGACAGGGTAACGAGCAGTACGTC. Encoded protein: CASNRQGNEQYV.

The chain joins TRBV5-4 to TRBJ2-1; D is unresolved. V gave up 0 bases and J gave up 6 bases, with 4 bases separating them. The CDR3 length is 12 residues. Germline V gene sequence: CDR1 SGHNT, CDR2 YYREEE (reference sequence). The CDR3 sequence is CASSLGPNEQFF. DNA for the CDR3: TGTGCCAGCAGCTTGGGGCCCAATGAGCAGTTCTTC. Full variable domain (rest looked up from reference TRBV5-4 and TRBJ2-1): ETGVTQSPTHLIKTRGQQVTLRCSSQSGHNTVSWYQQALGQGPQFIFQYYREEENGRGNFPPRFSGLQFPNYSSELNVNALELDDSALYLCASSLGPNEQFFGPGTRLTVL.

The rearrangement uses TRBV10-3 and TRBJ2-5, with D possibly TRBD1 on 6 matching bases. This CDR3 has 13 amino acids. Germline values: CDR1 ENHRY, CDR2 SYGVKD. The ends were cut back, 7 bases at V and 2 bases at J, with 11 bases in the middle. The CDR3 DNA sequence: TGTGCCATCAATAGCAGGGGACAAGAGACCCAGTACTTC. This translates into CAINSRGQETQYF.

The gene calls are TRBV19 and TRBJ1-3; no clear D gene. This CDR3 has 14 residues. In germline, CDR1 is LNHDA, CDR2 SQIVND (reference sequence). The germline V and J ends were trimmed by 4 bases and 0 bases, with 7 bases remaining between them. The chain's CDR3 is CASSSRGSGNTIYF. CDR3 bases: TGTGCCAGTAGTAGCCGCGGCTCTGGAAACACCATATATTTT.

This clone is a singleton in its sample. V gene TRBV5-4 combines with J gene TRBJ2-3; 8 bases agree with TRBD1. The ends lost 0 bases at V and 1 base at J; junction bases unmatched: 1. The germline V gene encodes CDR1 SGHNT and CDR2 YYREEE (reference sequence). This CDR3 is 15 amino acids long. The CDR3, as DNA: TGTGCCAGCAGCTTGGCGGGACAGGGCACAGATACGCAGTATTTT. It codes for CASSLAGQGTDTQYF.

The chain joins TRBV3-1 (or the pseudogene TRBV3-2) to TRBJ1-6; 8 bases map to TRBD1. Trimming at V came to 2 bases and at J to 6 bases, leaving 0 bases not matched to a gene. The CDR3 contains 14 residues. Germline V gene sequence: CDR1 LGHDT, CDR2 YNNKEL (reference sequence). The CDR3 here is CASSQTGGNSPLHF. CDR3 in DNA: TGTGCCAGCAGCCAAACAGGGGGTAATTCACCCCTCCACTTT.

The chain recombines TRBV29-1 with TRBJ2-3; D gene unclear. Trimming removed 3 bases from V and 5 bases from J, with 12 bases in between. Germline CDR1 and CDR2: SQVTM and ANQGSEA. CDR3 length equals 13 residues. CDR3 protein: CSVEPGQKDTQYF. The DNA of the CDR3 is TGCAGCGTTGAGCCTGGGCAGAAAGATACGCAGTATTTT.

The J gene is TRBJ2-1, the V gene TRBV4-2; 9 bases are shared with TRBD2. The CDR3 consists of 15 residues. J gave up 2 bases and V 3 bases, and 2 bases lay outside the gene matches. CDR1 and CDR2 (germline): LGHNA, YNFKEQ. In DNA form, the CDR3 reads TGTGCCAGCAGCCAGGCTAGCGGGGCCTACAATGAGCAGTTCTTC. Amino acid sequence: CASSQASGAYNEQFF.

This clone was seen once. The genes are TRBV6-5 and TRBJ2-7, with 7 nucleotides matching TRBD1. V gave up 6 bases and J gave up 3 bases; unmatched junction bases: 5. CDR1 and CDR2 (germline): MNHEY, SVGAGI. This CDR3 comprises 13 residues. CDR3 protein: CASRLDRNYEQYF. CDR3 nucleotide sequence: TGTGCCAGCAGACTGGACAGGAACTACGAGCAGTACTTC.

This clone has just one count. The rearrangement joins TRBV29-1 to TRBJ1-1, with TRBD1 matching over 7 bases. This CDR3 is 14 amino acids long. Germline V gene lookup returns CDR1 SQVTM and CDR2 ANQGSEA. V gave up 5 bases and J gave up 8 bases; unmatched junction bases: 14. The CDR3 here is CSVSNWDRNGEAFF. DNA of the CDR3: TGCAGCGTTTCAAACTGGGACAGAAATGGAGAAGCTTTCTTT.

This chain links TRBV6-5 with TRBJ2-7; 10 nucleotides line up with TRBD1. The germline V gene encodes CDR1 MNHEY and CDR2 SVGAGI. CDR3 length equals 13 residues. The junction had 8 bases not matched to a gene; V was cut back by 10 bases and J by 5 bases. CDR3 sequence (DNA): TGTGCCACCCGATTGACAGGGGGCAACGAGCAGTACGTC. It translates to CATRLTGGNEQYV.